These 10 T cell receptor beta chains share one sample of origin, sequenced in a study of T cells in Graves' hyperthyroidism and ophthalmopathy. Using RNA transcripts as the source, TCR beta CDR3 regions were amplified. A first-round RT-PCR of the TCR CDR3 used the HTBI primer set. TCRdb called the multiplex PCR reads again in MiXCR, with one record for every CDR3 protein. This table holds 550,000 to 600,000 distinct CDR3 sequences, around 45% found once. The sequencing sample was made of peripheral blood or thyroid tissue (not recorded which). The receptors come from an adult woman with Graves' disease, either hyperthyroidism or ophthalmopathy (not recorded which).

In its sample, this clonotype was seen a few times. The chain has TRBV6-1 and TRBJ2-7; TRBD2 matches 8 bases. Looked up from germline, CDR1 is MNHNS and CDR2 is SASEGT. V was clipped by 6 bases and J by 3 bases; unmatched bases: 4. CDR3 size: 13 residues. CDR3 DNA: TGTGCCAGCAGCCAGCGGGAGATCTACGAGCAGTACTTC. Protein: CASSQREIYEQYF.

Worth noting for this clonotype: Sequence at one end of the junction differs from germline and may be a read error. This rearrangement joins TRBV12-3 or TRBV12-4 to TRBJ2-7; 8 nucleotides align to TRBD1. The CDR3 totals 14 residues. For the CDR3, the DNA is TGTGCCAGCAGTTGGCCGGGACAGGCCTACGAGCATTACTTC. Translating it yields CASSWPGQAYEHYF.

The table lists this clonotype with a few counts. This chain connects TRBV7-6 to TRBJ1-3, with D possibly TRBD1 on 5 matching bases. Trimming shortened V by 4 bases and J by 7 bases, and 17 bases separated the two germline ends. CDR1 is SGHVS and CDR2 is FNYEAQ in the germline V gene. The CDR3 is made up of 15 amino acids. The CDR3 here is CASSSEWERGNTIYF. The CDR3, as DNA: TGTGCCAGCAGCTCCGAATGGGAACGGGGGAACACCATATATTTT.

CDR3 DNA sequence: TGTGCCAGCAGTTTTTCCGGAGTTACCGAAAACCAAGAGACCCAGTACTTC. Encoded protein: CASSFSGVTENQETQYF. This chain joins TRBV12-3 or TRBV12-4 and TRBJ2-5, with unresolved D. The CDR3 extends over 17 amino acids. The V end was cut by 3 bases, the J end by 0 bases, with 17 bases between.

This clonotype has ten or more counts. V gene TRBV9 combines with J gene TRBJ1-4, with a tentative D call TRBD1 (6 bases). The V end was cut by 1 base, the J end by 8 bases, with 18 bases between. CDR3 length: 16 residues. CDR1 is SGDLS and CDR2 is YYNGEE in the germline V gene. CDR3 sequence (DNA): TGTGCCAGCAGCGTATCAGCGGGGGGCCGTCGAGAAAAACTGTTTTTT. It codes for CASSVSAGGRREKLFF.

This chain connects TRBV6-5 to TRBJ2-5; D might be TRBD1 or TRBD2, each matching 5 bases. Germline lookup yields CDR1 MNHEY and CDR2 SVGAGI. The CDR3 totals 18 residues. Deletions cut 5 bases from V and 9 bases from J, with 31 bases between. CDR3 protein: CASSERGIRGRWNQPQYF. For the CDR3, the DNA is TGTGCCAGCAGTGAAAGAGGGATACGGGGACGTTGGAATCAGCCCCAGTACTTC.

There are many counts of this clonotype. The J gene is TRBJ2-5, the V gene TRBV13; 8 nucleotides match TRBD1. From germline, CDR1 is PRHDT and CDR2 FYEKMQ (reference sequence). Trimming cost V 3 bases and J 5 bases; bases outside gene matches: 5. The CDR3 contains 14 residues. The CDR3 is CASSLPGGRETQYF. Here the CDR3 DNA reads TGTGCCAGCAGCTTGCCAGGGGGCAGGGAGACCCAGTACTTC.

This clonotype was detected ten times or more. This rearrangement joins TRBV20-1 to TRBJ1-2; D unresolved. The CDR3 totals 13 residues. V was shortened by 1 base and J by 3 bases, with 9 bases between the two germline ends. Per the germline V gene, CDR1 is DFQATT and CDR2 is SNEGSKA (reference sequence). The DNA for the CDR3 is TGCAGTGCTAGAGTGCGGGAGTACTATGGCTACACCTTC. It codes for CSARVREYYGYTF.

This clonotype was seen at least ten times. This chain connects TRBV25-1 to TRBJ1-4; 8 bases agree with TRBD1. Germline V lookup: CDR1 MGHDK, CDR2 SYGVNS. The CDR3 spans 15 residues. The V gene end was trimmed by 4 bases and the J gene end by 6 bases; junction bases not matched to a gene: 7. CDR3 DNA: TGTGCCAGCAGTGGGGACAGGTCCTACGATGAAAAACTGTTTTTT. Its translation is CASSGDRSYDEKLFF.

About this clonotype itself: A junction boundary mismatches the germline segment, possibly from a read error. J is TRBJ1-2 and V is TRBV12-3 or TRBV12-4; tentatively, D is TRBD1 (6 bases). The CDR3 totals 14 residues. The CDR3 DNA is TGTGCCAGCAGTGGGGCAGGGACACCTGGTGGCTACGCCTTC. It encodes CASSGAGTPGGYAF.